One and the same sample provided the 10 T cell receptor beta chains below, sequenced in a study of T cell responses to AZD1222 COVID-19 vaccine. Assay used: immunoSEQ multiplex PCR; TCRdb lists only in-frame clones, some missing. The table has some 130,000 clones, around 90% seen once; the top ten hold roughly 2%. The sample in question was peripheral blood, obtained on day 0 of AZD1222 vaccination. The receptors derive from an adult in good health.

This chain uses TRBV14 with TRBJ1-1; D may be TRBD1 (5 bases). The CDR3 is 15 amino acids. V was clipped by 5 bases and J by 0 bases, with 13 bases between them. Looked up from germline, CDR1 is SGHDN and CDR2 is FVKESK. The chain's CDR3 is CASSDWTGLNTEAFF. CDR3 in DNA: TGTGCCAGCAGCGACTGGACGGGGCTGAACACTGAAGCTTTCTTT.

The chain's CDR3 is CSARGSMNTEAFF. For the CDR3, the DNA is TGCAGCGCCCGAGGCAGCATGAACACTGAAGCTTTCTTT. The gene calls are TRBV29-1 and TRBJ1-1; unclear D gene. The V gene's germline CDR1 is SQVTM and CDR2 ANQGSEA. Trimming left V 7 bases short and J 0 bases short, with 12 bases between. This CDR3 region has 13 residues.

The V call is TRBV5-1, the J call TRBJ2-7, with 13 bases identical to TRBD2. The length of the CDR3 is 15 residues. Germline V gene data show CDR1 as SGHRS and CDR2 as YFSETQ. J lost 2 bases, V lost 3 bases, and 2 bases had no gene match. CDR3 in DNA: TGCGCCAGCAGCTCCGGGACTAGCGGGACCTACGAGCAGTACTTC. Protein sequence: CASSSGTSGTYEQYF.

The chain has TRBV27 and TRBJ2-1; 12 bases fit TRBD2. Germline V lookup: CDR1 MNHEY, CDR2 SMNVEV (reference sequence). V lost 3 bases, J lost 0 bases, and 15 bases stayed unmatched. There are 21 residues in the CDR3. The CDR3 is CASSLSTFRTSGVSSYNEQFF. CDR3 sequence (DNA): TGTGCCAGCAGTTTGTCAACTTTCAGGACTAGCGGGGTTAGCTCCTACAATGAGCAGTTCTTC.

CDR3 residues: CASSPQGDYGYTF. The CDR3 DNA reads as TGCGCCAGCAGTCCACAGGGGGACTATGGCTACACCTTC. The rearrangement uses TRBV4-1 and TRBJ1-2; 8 nucleotides match TRBD1. Germline-derived CDR1 and CDR2 are MGHRA and YSYEKL. With 6 bases clipped from V and 3 bases from J, the junction kept 3 bases outside the gene matches. CDR3 length: 13 residues.

The chain couples TRBV6-6 to TRBJ1-5; possible D gene TRBD1, 6 bases. This CDR3 has 16 residues. CDR1 and CDR2 (germline): MNHNY, SVGAGI (reference sequence). Trimming cost V 4 bases and J 0 bases, with 13 bases left between them. This CDR3 reads CASSSPRDNSNQPQHF. The CDR3 region has the DNA TGTGCCAGCAGTTCCCCGCGGGACAATAGCAATCAGCCCCAGCATTTT.

The chain links TRBV12-3 or TRBV12-4 to TRBJ1-5; a possible D gene is TRBD1 (6 bases). CDR3 length equals 12 residues. The V and J ends lost 5 bases and 8 bases respectively, with 10 bases between them. CDR3 loop: CASSDPGEPQHF. The CDR3 nucleotides are TGTGCCAGCAGTGACCCAGGGGAGCCCCAGCATTTT.

This chain uses TRBV18 with TRBJ1-2; the D is unclear. The CDR3 has 13 residues. V lost 1 base, J lost 6 bases, and 9 bases lay in between. Per the germline V gene, CDR1 is KGHSH and CDR2 is LQKENI. The CDR3 sequence is CASSPRSEDGYTF. CDR3 nucleotide sequence: TGTGCCAGCTCACCACGATCAGAGGATGGCTACACCTTC.

Details on this clone: Other DNA sequences within the sample encode an identical CDR3. This chain uses TRBV7-6 with TRBJ2-3; 9 nucleotides match TRBD2. J gave up 4 bases and V 5 bases, and 7 bases lay outside the gene matches. Germline V gene sequence: CDR1 SGHVS, CDR2 FNYEAQ. CDR3 length: 15 residues. CDR3 bases: TGTGCCAGCAGCCCCGGACTAGCGTTGGCAGATACGCAGTATTTT. This encodes CASSPGLALADTQYF. Complete variable domain (other parts from reference TRBV7-6 and TRBJ2-3): GAGVSQSPRYKVTKRGQDVALRCDPISGHVSLYWYRQALGQGPEFLTYFNYEAQQDKSGLPNDRFSAERPEGSISTLTIQRTEQRDSAMYRCASSPGLALADTQYFGPGTRLTVL.

The V and J genes are TRBV28 and TRBJ2-7; tentatively, D is TRBD1 (6 bases). V shed 6 bases and J shed 3 bases, with 12 bases lying between them. The V gene's germline CDR1 is MDHEN and CDR2 SYDVKM. This CDR3 region has 13 residues. The CDR3 sequence: CASSRKQGYEQYF. CDR3 DNA sequence: TGTGCCAGCAGCCGCAAACAGGGCTACGAGCAGTACTTC.